The clone carrying this TCR beta chain has a count of ten or more. The antigen remains unidentified. This entry is derived from a study of T cell repertoires in cytomegalovirus infection. One entry per CDR3 protein, called by TCRdb with MiXCR from the reads. The repertoire consists of over 100,000 distinct CDR3 sequences, with 25% to 30% occurring once and the leading ten covering roughly 77%. There are 16 residues in the CDR3. Germline V gene data show CDR1 as SGHAT and CDR2 as FQNNGV. V was shortened by 1 base and J by 2 bases, with 15 bases between the two germline ends. The sequencing used CD8+ T cells from cultured PBMCs, collected from culture after CMV antigen stimulation. The clonotype was recovered from a human donor in good health (CMV status not recorded). Some clones in this sample may be carry-over from other donors' samples. This chain links TRBV11-2 with TRBJ2-7; tentative D call: TRBD1 (6 bases). The CDR3 DNA follows: TGTGCCAGCAGCTTAGCTGCCAGGGGATCGACCTACGAGCAGTACTTC. It specifies CASSLAARGSTYEQYF.